The clone carrying this T cell receptor beta chain showed up just once. The CDR3 contains 14 residues. V shed 5 bases, J shed 4 bases, and the junction held 3 bases outside the gene matches. Per the germline V gene, CDR1 is SNHLY and CDR2 is FYNNEI. These data come from a study of shared clonotypes between healthy human individuals. Here immunoSEQ multiplex PCR was the method, and the copy in TCRdb shows in-frame clones only, minus some. Of around 2.5 million clones listed, roughly 93% are singletons. V and J are TRBV2 and TRBJ2-1, with 9 bases that match TRBD2. This clonotype was sampled from a man between 18 and 35 years old in good health. Some clones in this sample may be carry-over from other donors' samples. The sample comprised naive CD4+ T cells from PBMCs. Subset specified: CD45RA+ positively selected. This chain's CDR3 is CASSSSGKYNEQFF. CDR3 sequence (DNA): TGTGCCAGCAGTTCTAGCGGGAAATACAATGAGCAGTTCTTC.